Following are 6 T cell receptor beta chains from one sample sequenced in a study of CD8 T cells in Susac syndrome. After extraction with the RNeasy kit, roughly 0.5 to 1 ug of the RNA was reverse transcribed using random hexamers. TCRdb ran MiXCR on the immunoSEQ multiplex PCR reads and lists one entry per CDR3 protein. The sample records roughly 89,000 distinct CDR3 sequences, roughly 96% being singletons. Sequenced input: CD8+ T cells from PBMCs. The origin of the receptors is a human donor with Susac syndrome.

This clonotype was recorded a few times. The CDR3 region is CASSQEGGGQYTGELFF. The CDR3 coding sequence is TGTGCCAGCAGCCAAGAGGGAGGCGGGCAGTACACCGGGGAGCTGTTTTTT. The chain combines TRBV4-2 with TRBJ2-2, with D maybe TRBD2 (6 bases). Per germline, CDR1 LGHNA and CDR2 YNFKEQ. V lost 0 bases and J lost 3, with 14 bases in between. This CDR3 spans 17 amino acids.

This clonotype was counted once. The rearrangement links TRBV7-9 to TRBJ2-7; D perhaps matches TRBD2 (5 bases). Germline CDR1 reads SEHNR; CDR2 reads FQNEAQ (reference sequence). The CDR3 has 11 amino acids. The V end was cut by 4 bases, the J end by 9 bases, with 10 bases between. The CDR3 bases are TGTGCCAGCAGCTCCGGGGTGGGGCAGTACTTC. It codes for CASSSGVGQYF.

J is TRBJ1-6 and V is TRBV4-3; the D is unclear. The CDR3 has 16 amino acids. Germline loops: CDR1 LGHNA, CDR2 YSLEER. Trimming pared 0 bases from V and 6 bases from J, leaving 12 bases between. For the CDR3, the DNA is TGCGCCAGCAGCCAAGATCGAATGGGTATTAATTCACCCCTCCACTTT. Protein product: CASSQDRMGINSPLHF.

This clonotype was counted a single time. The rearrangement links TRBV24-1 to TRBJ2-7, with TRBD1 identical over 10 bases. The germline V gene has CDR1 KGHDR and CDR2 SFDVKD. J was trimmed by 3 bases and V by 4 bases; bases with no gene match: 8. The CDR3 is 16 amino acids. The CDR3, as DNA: TGTGCCACCAGTGACCCAACGGGACAGGGGTACTACGAGCAGTACTTC. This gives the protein CATSDPTGQGYYEQYF.

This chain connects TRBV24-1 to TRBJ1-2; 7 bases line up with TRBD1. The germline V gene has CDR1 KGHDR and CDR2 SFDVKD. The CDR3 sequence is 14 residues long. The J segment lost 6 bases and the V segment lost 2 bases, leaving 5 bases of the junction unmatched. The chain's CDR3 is CATSDWGTADGYTF. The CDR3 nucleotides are TGTGCCACCAGTGATTGGGGGACAGCGGATGGCTACACCTTC.

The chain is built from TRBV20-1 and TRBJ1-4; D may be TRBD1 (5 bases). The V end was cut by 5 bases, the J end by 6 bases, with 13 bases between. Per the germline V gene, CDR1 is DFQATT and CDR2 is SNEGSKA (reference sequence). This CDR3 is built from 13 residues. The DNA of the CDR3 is TGCAGTGCTCCCGCAGGGAGCGATGAAAAACTGTTTTTT. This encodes CSAPAGSDEKLFF.